The rows below give T cell receptor beta chains drawn from one sample of a study of CD8 T cells in Susac syndrome. TCRdb passed the immunoSEQ multiplex PCR reads through MiXCR, listing each CDR3 protein once. The sample consists of roughly 67,000 distinct CDR3 sequences, less than 95% of them appearing once. The sample consisted of CD8+ T cells from PBMCs. The source is a human donor with multiple sclerosis. Each CDR3 is given with its conserved first and last residue. Fields, in order: J gene, D gene, clone size, V gene, CDR3 DNA, CDR3 protein. The D gene is left open where the match is weak. Part of the rows lack a size; the others show once, few, many or a class for expanded clones.

TRBJ1-2	.	.	TRBV15	TGTGCCACCAGCAGAGATTTGGGGGCAAACTATGGCTACACCTTC	CATSRDLGANYGYTF
TRBJ2-7	.	.	TRBV3-1	TGTGCCAGCAGCCCAGCAGGCATTGTCTACGAGCAGTACTTC	CASSPAGIVYEQYF
TRBJ1-1	.	.	TRBV27	TGTGCCAGCAGGCATTACAGGAGGAACACTGAAGCTTTCTTT	CASRHYRRNTEAFF
TRBJ2-7	TRBD2	.	TRBV2	TGTGCCAGCAGTGATCATCGGGAGGGCAGGCGGTCCGAGCAGTACTTC	CASSDHREGRRSEQYF
TRBJ1-2	.	.	TRBV7-6	TGTGCCAGCAGCCATCCTGAGGGGCGAGGTGGCTACACCTTC	CASSHPEGRGGYTF
TRBJ2-7	.	.	TRBV2	TGTGCCAGCAGTGAAACCTACCCTGGGCAGTACTTC	CASSETYPGQYF
TRBJ1-1	.	.	TRBV20-1	TGCAGTGCTAGAGATCGGGCTGAAGCTTTCTTT	CSARDRAEAFF
TRBJ2-2	.	.	TRBV27	TGTGCCAGCATCGGGACACCGAACACCGGGGAGCTGTTTTTT	CASIGTPNTGELFF
TRBJ2-5	.	.	TRBV20-1	TGCAGTGCTAGAGACTACGATCAAGAGACCCAGTACTTC	CSARDYDQETQYF
TRBJ2-1	.	.	TRBV7-9	TGTGCCAGCAGCTTATTGGGAGACAATGAGCAGTTCTTC	CASSLLGDNEQFF
TRBJ2-1	TRBD2	.	TRBV6-2/TRBV6-3	TGTGCCAGCAGTTACGGGGACGCGGGAGGCTCGGGTGAGCAGTTCTTC	CASSYGDAGGSGEQFF
TRBJ1-1	.	.	TRBV6-5	TGTGCCAGCAGTTACTCACCGGCCGGGAACACTGAAGCTTTCTTT	CASSYSPAGNTEAFF
TRBJ1-1	.	.	TRBV23-1	TGCGCCAGCAGTACTGAACTTTCTGTACTGGGAGCTTTCTTT	CASSTELSVLGAFF
TRBJ2-1	.	once	TRBV7-2	TGTGCCAGCAGCCCAGGCCGGGAGCCTGCCTACAATGAGCAGTTCTTC	CASSPGREPAYNEQFF
TRBJ2-3	TRBD2	.	TRBV11-2	TGTGCCAGCAGCCATTGGACTAGCGGGAAGACAGATACGCAGTATTTT	CASSHWTSGKTDTQYF
TRBJ1-1	.	.	TRBV27	TGTGCCAGCAGGGCCCTAGGGGGGAACACTGAAGCTTTCTTT	CASRALGGNTEAFF
TRBJ2-1	TRBD2	.	TRBV3-1	TGTGCCAGCAGCTCCGCCTTAGCGGGAGGAATCTATGAGCAGTTCTTC	CASSSALAGGIYEQFF
TRBJ2-3	TRBD1	.	TRBV11-2	TGTGCCAGCAGCTCGGGACAGCTCCACACAGATACGCAGTATTTT	CASSSGQLHTDTQYF
TRBJ2-2	.	.	TRBV25-1	TGTGCCAGCAGTGAATCCACAACCGGGGAGCTGTTTTTT	CASSESTTGELFF
TRBJ1-5	.	.	TRBV7-2	TGTGCCAGCACGGGTCGAAGGGATCAGCCCCAGCATTTT	CASTGRRDQPQHF
TRBJ1-1	TRBD1	.	TRBV29-1	TGCAGCGTTTATGACAGGGTGGACACTGAAGCTTTCTTT	CSVYDRVDTEAFF
TRBJ2-1	TRBD2	once	TRBV27	TGTGCCAGCAGTTCCATAGCGGGAGGTCCCTACAATGAGCAGTTCTTC	CASSSIAGGPYNEQFF
TRBJ2-3	.	.	TRBV12-3/TRBV12-4	TGTGCCAGCAGTTTCGTGAGGGCAGATACGCAGTATTTT	CASSFVRADTQYF
TRBJ2-5	TRBD1	.	TRBV4-1	TGCGCCAGCAGCCAAAGGACAGGGGGCCGGGAGACCCAGTACTTC	CASSQRTGGRETQYF
TRBJ2-3	TRBD2	.	TRBV2	TGTGCCAGCAGCCGGGGGGGCACAGATACGCAGTATTTT	CASSRGGTDTQYF
TRBJ2-1	TRBD1	.	TRBV29-1	TGCAGCGCCTACGGGACAGCTTTCTACAATGAGCAGTTCTTC	CSAYGTAFYNEQFF
TRBJ1-2	.	.	TRBV5-6	TGTGCCAGCAGCTTTGGGGGGGAAGGCTACACCTTC	CASSFGGEGYTF
TRBJ2-2	.	.	TRBV6-2/TRBV6-3	TGTGCCAGCAGTTACGGGGGGGAGCTGTTTTTT	CASSYGGELFF
TRBJ2-7	.	.	TRBV7-9	TGTGCCAGCAGCTTAAAGAACATTGGGGATGAGCAGTACTTC	CASSLKNIGDEQYF
TRBJ1-2	.	once	TRBV29-1	TGCAGCGTTGAATTCTGGGATCAGCGCGGCTACACCTTC	CSVEFWDQRGYTF
TRBJ2-1	.	.	TRBV29-1	TGCAGCGTTGTAAGCGACCGCTCCTACAATGAGCAGTTCTTC	CSVVSDRSYNEQFF
TRBJ1-1	.	.	TRBV18	TGTGCCAGCTCACCGGGGTACACTGAAGCTTTCTTT	CASSPGYTEAFF
TRBJ2-7	.	.	TRBV9	TGTGCCAGCAGCGTAGGTCAAGAGCGGTCGGGCGAGCAGTACTTC	CASSVGQERSGEQYF
TRBJ2-7	TRBD2	.	TRBV29-1	TGCAGCGTCCGACTAGCGGGAGACTACGAGCAGTACTTC	CSVRLAGDYEQYF
TRBJ1-2	.	.	TRBV6-5	TGTGCCAGCAGTTCCGAGGGGGGGGGTTGGCATGGCTACACCTTC	CASSSEGGGWHGYTF
TRBJ2-3	TRBD2	.	TRBV24-1	TGTGCCACCAGTGACTCCCGGAGCGGGAGGGAACCAGATACGCAGTATTTT	CATSDSRSGREPDTQYF
TRBJ2-3	TRBD2	.	TRBV29-1	TGCAGCGTTGTGACTAGCGGCACAGATACGCAGTATTTT	CSVVTSGTDTQYF
TRBJ2-7	TRBD2	.	TRBV15	TGTGCCACCAGCAGGCAGGCTAGCGGGGCCTACGAGCAGTACTTC	CATSRQASGAYEQYF
TRBJ2-7	.	.	TRBV27	TGTGCCTCCGGCCCGGGGGGCCCCTCCTACGAGCAGTACTTC	CASGPGGPSYEQYF
TRBJ2-1	TRBD2	.	TRBV13	TGTGCCAGCAGCTGGGGACTAGCGGGGAAAAATGAGCAGTTCTTC	CASSWGLAGKNEQFF
TRBJ1-5	.	.	TRBV9	TGTGCCAGCAGCGCCGCATATAGCAATCAGCCCCAGCATTTT	CASSAAYSNQPQHF
TRBJ2-1	TRBD2	.	TRBV4-3	TGCGCCAGCAGCCAAGGCGTAGCGGGGGGTTACAATGAGCAGTTCTTC	CASSQGVAGGYNEQFF
TRBJ2-7	.	.	TRBV6-2/TRBV6-3	TGTGCCAGCAGTTACTCGCGGCTCTACGAGCAGTACTTC	CASSYSRLYEQYF
TRBJ2-3	.	.	TRBV6-5	TGTGCCAGCAGCAGAACCCGCACAGATACGCAGTATTTT	CASSRTRTDTQYF
TRBJ2-7	TRBD2	.	TRBV19	TGTGCCAGTAGTGCCGGCGGCGGGGGCTCCTACGAGCAGTACTTC	CASSAGGGGSYEQYF
TRBJ1-1	TRBD1	.	TRBV27	TGTGCCAGCAGCCCCACAAATCAGGGGGACACTGAAGCTTTCTTT	CASSPTNQGDTEAFF
TRBJ2-5	TRBD1	once	TRBV29-1	TGCAGCTTCGGAACAGGGGGCTATCAAGAGACCCAGTACTTC	CSFGTGGYQETQYF
TRBJ1-4	TRBD1	.	TRBV5-6	TGTGCCAGCAGCCTCGACAGGGGAAACGACGTCGAAAAACTGTTTTTT	CASSLDRGNDVEKLFF
TRBJ1-1	.	.	TRBV27	TGTGCCAGCAGTTTATCGATGACGGGCACTGAAGCTTTCTTT	CASSLSMTGTEAFF
TRBJ2-1	TRBD1	.	TRBV29-1	TGCAGCGCCTCGGACAGGGGGTCTTACAATGAGCAGTTCTTC	CSASDRGSYNEQFF
TRBJ1-1	.	.	TRBV6-2/TRBV6-3	TGTGCCAGCAGGCTGAACCGATACAGAAACACTGAAGCTTTCTTT	CASRLNRYRNTEAFF
TRBJ1-1	TRBD1	.	TRBV12-3/TRBV12-4	TGTGCCAGCAGTGACGGACAGGGGGTCGCTTTCTTT	CASSDGQGVAFF
TRBJ2-1	.	once	TRBV27	TGTGCCAGCAGTCCAAGGGGGGGGAATGAGCAGTTCTTC	CASSPRGGNEQFF
TRBJ1-1	.	.	TRBV28	TGTGCCAGCAGCGCTACCCAAGCAATGAACACTGAAGCTTTCTTT	CASSATQAMNTEAFF
TRBJ1-1	.	once	TRBV7-6	TGTGCCAGCAGCCCCCGGACAGAGGGTGAAGCTTTCTTT	CASSPRTEGEAFF